Following are 7 T cell receptor beta chains from one sample sequenced in a study of blood T cell repertoires in COVID-19. Produced via immunoSEQ multiplex PCR; TCRdb's table is partial and in-frame only. The sample holds about 140,000 clones, roughly four fifths seen once. Input material: peripheral blood. The receptors shown here come from a human donor in a cohort sampled during active COVID-19.

The sample holds one count of this clone. The chain employs TRBV24-1 and TRBJ2-2, with D perhaps TRBD1 (6 bases). Looked up from germline, CDR1 is KGHDR and CDR2 is SFDVKD. This CDR3 region has 13 residues. Trimming left V 12 bases short and J 4 bases short, with 14 bases between. DNA of the CDR3: TGTGCCGCCCGCCACAGGGCCACCGGGGAGCTGTTTTTT. Residues: CAARHRATGELFF.

This clone was recorded a few times. This chain connects TRBV5-1 to TRBJ1-2; unclear D gene. Trimming removed 0 bases from V and 4 bases from J, with 19 bases in between. The CDR3 is 17 residues long. Looked up from germline, CDR1 is SGHRS and CDR2 is YFSETQ. CDR3 loop: CASSLVRGQGVLYGYTF. DNA for the CDR3: TGCGCCAGCAGCTTGGTTAGAGGGCAAGGCGTCCTCTATGGCTACACCTTC. The full variable domain, with the rest looked up from reference TRBV5-1 and TRBJ1-2, is KAGVTQTPRYLIKTRGQQVTLSCSPISGHRSVSWYQQTPGQGLQFLFEYFSETQRNKGNFPGRFSGRQFSNSRSEMNVSTLELGDSALYLCASSLVRGQGVLYGYTFGSGTRLTVV.

This sequence joins TRBV6-2 or TRBV6-3 and TRBJ2-7; D may be TRBD1 (6 bases). V was clipped by 2 bases and J by 4 bases, with 9 bases between them. The CDR3 contains 13 residues. Germline CDR1 and CDR2: MNHEY and SVGEGT. CDR3 nucleotide sequence: TGTGCCAGCAGTTACATTAGGGGGTACGAGCAGTACTTC. Amino acid sequence: CASSYIRGYEQYF.

The chain combines TRBV7-3 with TRBJ2-3; TRBD2 aligns across 7 bases. V lost 5 bases to trimming and J lost 9 bases; unmatched junction nucleotides: 8. This CDR3 is 13 amino acids long. Germline loops: CDR1 SGHTA, CDR2 FQGTGA. The CDR3 spells CASSAGGGHTQYF. The CDR3 DNA reads TGTGCCAGCAGCGCCGGGGGAGGGCACACGCAGTATTTT.

This CDR3 is CASSFSYEQYF. The CDR3 coding sequence is TGTGCCAGCAGTTTCAGCTACGAGCAGTACTTC. The chain links TRBV2 to TRBJ2-7; D ambiguous. Germline V lookup: CDR1 SNHLY, CDR2 FYNNEI. This CDR3 has 11 residues. The ends were cut back, 5 bases at V and 3 bases at J, with 5 bases in the middle.

The CDR3 spells CASSLVGLASGELFF. In DNA, the CDR3 is TGCGCCAGCAGCTTGGTGGGACTAGCGTCCGGGGAGCTGTTTTTT. The genes are TRBV5-1 and TRBJ2-2; 10 bases line up with TRBD2. Germline-derived CDR1 and CDR2 are SGHRS and YFSETQ. Unmatched junction bases numbered 2, after V lost 0 bases and J lost 6 bases. The CDR3 loop spans 15 amino acids. Full variable domain (remainder filled in from reference TRBV5-1 and TRBJ2-2): KAGVTQTPRYLIKTRGQQVTLSCSPISGHRSVSWYQQTPGQGLQFLFEYFSETQRNKGNFPGRFSGRQFSNSRSEMNVSTLELGDSALYLCASSLVGLASGELFFGEGSRLTVL.

V and J are TRBV2 and TRBJ2-1; D unclear. Germline loops: CDR1 SNHLY, CDR2 FYNNEI. The CDR3 consists of 13 residues. The V end was cut by 8 bases, the J end by 4 bases, with 12 bases between. The CDR3, as DNA: TGTGCCAGCGGCCTTTTGGTGTACAATGAGCAGTTCTTC. Translated, it gives CASGLLVYNEQFF.